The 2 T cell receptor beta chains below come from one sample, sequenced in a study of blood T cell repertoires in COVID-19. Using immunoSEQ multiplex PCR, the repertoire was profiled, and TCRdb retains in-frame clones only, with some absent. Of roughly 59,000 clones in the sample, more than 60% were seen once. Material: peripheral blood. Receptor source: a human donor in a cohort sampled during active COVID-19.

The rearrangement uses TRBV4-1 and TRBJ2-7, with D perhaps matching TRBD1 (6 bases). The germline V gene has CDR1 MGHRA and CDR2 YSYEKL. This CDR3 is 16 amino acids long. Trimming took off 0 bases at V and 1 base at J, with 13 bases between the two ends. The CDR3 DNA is TGCGCCAGCAGCCAAGACGGCGCTAGGGGGTCCTACGAGCAGTACTTC. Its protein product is CASSQDGARGSYEQYF.

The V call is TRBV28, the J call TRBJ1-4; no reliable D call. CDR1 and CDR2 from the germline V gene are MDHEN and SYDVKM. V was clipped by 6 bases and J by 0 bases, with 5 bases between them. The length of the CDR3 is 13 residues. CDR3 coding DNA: TGTGCCAGCAGCGTAGCAACTAATGAAAAACTGTTTTTT. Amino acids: CASSVATNEKLFF. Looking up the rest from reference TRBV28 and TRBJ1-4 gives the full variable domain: DVKVTQSSRYLVKRTGEKVFLECVQDMDHENMFWYRQDPGLGLRLIYFSYDVKMKEKGDIPEGYSVSREKKERFSLILESASTNQTSMYLCASSVATNEKLFFGSGTQLSVL.